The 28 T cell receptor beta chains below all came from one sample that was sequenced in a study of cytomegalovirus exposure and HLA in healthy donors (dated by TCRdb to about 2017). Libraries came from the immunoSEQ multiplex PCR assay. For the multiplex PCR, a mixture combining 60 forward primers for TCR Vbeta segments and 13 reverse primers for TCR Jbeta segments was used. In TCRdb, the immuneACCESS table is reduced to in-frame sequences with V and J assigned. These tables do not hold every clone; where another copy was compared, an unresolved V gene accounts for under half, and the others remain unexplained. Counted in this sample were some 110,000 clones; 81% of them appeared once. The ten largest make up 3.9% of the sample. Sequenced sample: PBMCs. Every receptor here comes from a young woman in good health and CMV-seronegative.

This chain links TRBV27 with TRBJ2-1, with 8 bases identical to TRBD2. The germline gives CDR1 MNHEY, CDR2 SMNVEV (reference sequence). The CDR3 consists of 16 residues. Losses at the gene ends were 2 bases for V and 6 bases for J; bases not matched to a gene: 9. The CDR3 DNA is TGTGCCAGCAGTTTAATAGGACTAGCTAGCCTCAATGAGCAGTTCTTC. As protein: CASSLIGLASLNEQFF.

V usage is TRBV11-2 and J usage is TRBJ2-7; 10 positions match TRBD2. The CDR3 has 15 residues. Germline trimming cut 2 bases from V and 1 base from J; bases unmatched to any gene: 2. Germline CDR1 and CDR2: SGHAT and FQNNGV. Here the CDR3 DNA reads TGTGCCAGCAGCTTACTAGCGGGAGTGTCCTACGAGCAGTACTTC. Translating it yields CASSLLAGVSYEQYF.

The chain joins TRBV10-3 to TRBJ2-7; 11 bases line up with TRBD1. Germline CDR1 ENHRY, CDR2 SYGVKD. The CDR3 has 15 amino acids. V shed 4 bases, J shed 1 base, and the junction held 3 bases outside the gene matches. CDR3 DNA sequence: TGTGCCATCAGTGTTGGACAGGGGGCGTCCTACGAGCAGTACTTC. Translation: CAISVGQGASYEQYF.

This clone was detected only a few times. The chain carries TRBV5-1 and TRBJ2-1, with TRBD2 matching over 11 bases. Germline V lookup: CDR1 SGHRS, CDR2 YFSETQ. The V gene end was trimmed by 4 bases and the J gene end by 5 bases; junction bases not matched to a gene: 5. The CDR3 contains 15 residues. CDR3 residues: CASSLVAGGDNEQFF. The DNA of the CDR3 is TGCGCCAGCAGCCTGGTAGCGGGAGGGGACAATGAGCAGTTCTTC.

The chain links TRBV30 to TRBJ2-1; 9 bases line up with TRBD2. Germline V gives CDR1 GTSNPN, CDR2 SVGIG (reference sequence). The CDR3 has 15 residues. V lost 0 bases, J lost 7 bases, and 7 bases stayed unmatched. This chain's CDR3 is CAWSVLAGGGNEQFF. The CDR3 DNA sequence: TGTGCCTGGAGTGTTCTGGCGGGGGGGGGTAATGAGCAGTTCTTC.

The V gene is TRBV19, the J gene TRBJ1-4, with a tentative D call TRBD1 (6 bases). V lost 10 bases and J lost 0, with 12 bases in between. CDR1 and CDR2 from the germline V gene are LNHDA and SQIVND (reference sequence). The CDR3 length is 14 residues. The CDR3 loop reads CATRQDATNEKLFF. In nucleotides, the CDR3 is TGTGCCACCCGACAGGATGCAACTAATGAAAAACTGTTTTTT.

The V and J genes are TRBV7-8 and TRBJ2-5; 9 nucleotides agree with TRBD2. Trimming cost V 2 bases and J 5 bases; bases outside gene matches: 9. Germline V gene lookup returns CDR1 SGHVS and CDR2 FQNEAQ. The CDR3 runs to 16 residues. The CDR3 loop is CASSLFGAGGEETQYF. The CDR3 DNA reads TGTGCCAGCAGCTTATTTGGGGCGGGAGGGGAGGAGACCCAGTACTTC.

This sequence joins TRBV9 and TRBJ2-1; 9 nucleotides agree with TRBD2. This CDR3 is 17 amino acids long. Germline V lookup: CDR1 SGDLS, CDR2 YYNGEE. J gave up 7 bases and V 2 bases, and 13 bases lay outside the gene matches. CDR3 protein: CASSVRLLAGLTNEQFF. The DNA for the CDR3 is TGTGCCAGCAGCGTCCGCCTACTAGCGGGTTTGACGAATGAGCAGTTCTTC.

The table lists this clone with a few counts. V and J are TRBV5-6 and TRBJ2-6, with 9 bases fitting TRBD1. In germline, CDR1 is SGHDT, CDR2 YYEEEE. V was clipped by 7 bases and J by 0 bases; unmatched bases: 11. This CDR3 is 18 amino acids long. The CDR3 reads CASLVGQGLGSGANVLTF. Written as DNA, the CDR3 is TGTGCCAGCTTGGTGGGACAGGGATTGGGCTCTGGGGCCAACGTCCTGACTTTC.

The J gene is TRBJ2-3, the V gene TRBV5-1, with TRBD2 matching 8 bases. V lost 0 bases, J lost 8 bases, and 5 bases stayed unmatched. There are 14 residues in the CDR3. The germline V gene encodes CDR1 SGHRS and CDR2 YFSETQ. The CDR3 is CASSLALAGGTQYF. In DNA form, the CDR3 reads TGCGCCAGCAGCTTGGCGCTAGCGGGCGGTACGCAGTATTTT.

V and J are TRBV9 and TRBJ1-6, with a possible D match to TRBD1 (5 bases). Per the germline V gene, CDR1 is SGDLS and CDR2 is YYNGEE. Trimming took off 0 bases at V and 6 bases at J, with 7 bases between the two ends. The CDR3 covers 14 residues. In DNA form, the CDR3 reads TGTGCCAGCAGCGTAGGGGGCCCTAATTCACCCCTCCACTTT. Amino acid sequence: CASSVGGPNSPLHF. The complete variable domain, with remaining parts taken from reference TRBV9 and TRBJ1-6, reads DSGVTQTPKHLITATGQRVTLRCSPRSGDLSVYWYQQSLDQGLQFLIQYYNGEERAKGNILERFSAQQFPDLHSELNLSSLELGDSALYFCASSVGGPNSPLHFGNGTRLTVT.

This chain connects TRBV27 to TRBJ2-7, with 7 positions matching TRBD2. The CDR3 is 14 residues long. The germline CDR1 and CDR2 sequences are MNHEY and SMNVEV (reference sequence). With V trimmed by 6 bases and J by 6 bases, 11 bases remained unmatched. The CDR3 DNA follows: TGTGCCAGCAGGTCGGGGGGTAGTTTGTCCGAGCAGTACTTC. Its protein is CASRSGGSLSEQYF.

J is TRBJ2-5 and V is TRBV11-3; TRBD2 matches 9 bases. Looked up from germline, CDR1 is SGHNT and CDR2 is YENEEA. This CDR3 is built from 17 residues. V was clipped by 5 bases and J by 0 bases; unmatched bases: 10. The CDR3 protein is CASSSSGSEGNQETQYF. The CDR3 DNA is TGTGCCAGCAGCAGTAGCGGGAGTGAGGGAAACCAAGAGACCCAGTACTTC. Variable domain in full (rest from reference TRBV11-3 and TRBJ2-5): EAGVVQSPRYKIIEKKQPVAFWCNPISGHNTLYWYLQNLGQGPELLIRYENEEAVDDSQLPKDRFSAERLKGVDSTLKIQPAELGDSAVYLCASSSSGSEGNQETQYFGPGTRLLVL.

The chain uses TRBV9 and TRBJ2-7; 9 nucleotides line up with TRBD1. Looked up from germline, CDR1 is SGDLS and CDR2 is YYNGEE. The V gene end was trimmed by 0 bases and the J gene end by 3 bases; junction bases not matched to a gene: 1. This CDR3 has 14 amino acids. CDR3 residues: CASSVGTGDYEQYF. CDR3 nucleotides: TGTGCCAGCAGCGTAGGGACAGGGGACTACGAGCAGTACTTC.

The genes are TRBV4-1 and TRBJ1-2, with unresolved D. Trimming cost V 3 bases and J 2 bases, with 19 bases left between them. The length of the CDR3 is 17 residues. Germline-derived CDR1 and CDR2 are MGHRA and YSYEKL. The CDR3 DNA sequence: TGCGCCAGCAGCCAGTCCGAAGAGGGCAGGAAGAACTATGGCTACACCTTC. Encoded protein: CASSQSEEGRKNYGYTF.

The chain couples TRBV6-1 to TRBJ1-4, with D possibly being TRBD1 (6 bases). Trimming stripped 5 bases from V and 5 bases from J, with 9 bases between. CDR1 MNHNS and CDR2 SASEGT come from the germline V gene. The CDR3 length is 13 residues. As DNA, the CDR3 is TGTGCCAGCAGTAACAGGGTGAATGAAAAACTGTTTTTT. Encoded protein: CASSNRVNEKLFF.

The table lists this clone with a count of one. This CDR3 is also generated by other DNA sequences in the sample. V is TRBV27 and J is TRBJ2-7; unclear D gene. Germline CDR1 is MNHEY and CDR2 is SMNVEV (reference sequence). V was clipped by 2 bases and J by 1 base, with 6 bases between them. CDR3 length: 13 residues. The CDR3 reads CASSLGQSYEQYF. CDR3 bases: TGTGCCAGCAGTTTAGGCCAATCCTACGAGCAGTACTTC.

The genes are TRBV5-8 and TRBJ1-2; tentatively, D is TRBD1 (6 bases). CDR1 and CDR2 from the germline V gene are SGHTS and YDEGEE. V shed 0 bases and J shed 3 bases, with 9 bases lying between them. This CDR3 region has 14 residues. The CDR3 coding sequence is TGTGCCAGCAGCTTGGCACAGGGCGACTATGGCTACACCTTC. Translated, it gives CASSLAQGDYGYTF.

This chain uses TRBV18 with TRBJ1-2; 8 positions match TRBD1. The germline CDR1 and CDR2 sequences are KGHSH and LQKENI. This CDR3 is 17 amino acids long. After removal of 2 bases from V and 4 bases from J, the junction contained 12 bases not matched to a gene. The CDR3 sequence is CASSPMPGTGDFYGYTF. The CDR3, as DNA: TGTGCCAGCTCACCAATGCCCGGGACAGGCGATTTCTATGGCTACACCTTC.

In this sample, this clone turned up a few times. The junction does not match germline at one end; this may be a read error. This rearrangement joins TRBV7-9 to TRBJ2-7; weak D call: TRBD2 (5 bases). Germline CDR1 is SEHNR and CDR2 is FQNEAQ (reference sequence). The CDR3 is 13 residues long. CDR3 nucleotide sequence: TGTTCCAGCACCAAAGCGGAATCCTACGAGCAGTACTTC. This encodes CSSTKAESYEQYF.

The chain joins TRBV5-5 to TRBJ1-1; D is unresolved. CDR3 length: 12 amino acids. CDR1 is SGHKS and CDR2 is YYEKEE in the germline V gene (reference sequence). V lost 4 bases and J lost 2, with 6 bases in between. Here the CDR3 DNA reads TGTGCCAGCAGCGTAGTCAACACTGAAGCTTTCTTT. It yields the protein CASSVVNTEAFF.

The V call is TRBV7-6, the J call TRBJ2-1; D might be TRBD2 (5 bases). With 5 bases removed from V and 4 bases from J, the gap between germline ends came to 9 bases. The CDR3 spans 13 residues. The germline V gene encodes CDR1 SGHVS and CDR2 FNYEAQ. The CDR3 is CASSLDYYNEQFF. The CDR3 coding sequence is TGTGCCAGCAGCCTAGACTATTACAATGAGCAGTTCTTC.

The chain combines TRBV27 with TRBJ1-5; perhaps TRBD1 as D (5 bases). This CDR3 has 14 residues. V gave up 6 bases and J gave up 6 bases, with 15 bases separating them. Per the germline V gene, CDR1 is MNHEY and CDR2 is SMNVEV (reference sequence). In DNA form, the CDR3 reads TGTGCCAGCAGGCCCGGGGGGGGTAGTCAGCCCCAGCATTTT. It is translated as CASRPGGGSQPQHF.

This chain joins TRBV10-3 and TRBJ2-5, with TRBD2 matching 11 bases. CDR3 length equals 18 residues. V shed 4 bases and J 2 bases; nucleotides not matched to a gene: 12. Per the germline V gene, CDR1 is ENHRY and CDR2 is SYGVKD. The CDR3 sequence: CAISGPGGGTSGQETQYF. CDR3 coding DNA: TGTGCCATCAGTGGACCAGGGGGCGGGACTAGCGGTCAAGAGACCCAGTACTTC.

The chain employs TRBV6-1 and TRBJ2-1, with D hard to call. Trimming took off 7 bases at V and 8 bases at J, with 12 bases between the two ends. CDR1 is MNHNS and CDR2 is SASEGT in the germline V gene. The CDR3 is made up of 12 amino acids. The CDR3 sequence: CASTLEFDEQFF. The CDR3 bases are TGTGCCAGCACGCTCGAGTTCGATGAGCAGTTCTTC.

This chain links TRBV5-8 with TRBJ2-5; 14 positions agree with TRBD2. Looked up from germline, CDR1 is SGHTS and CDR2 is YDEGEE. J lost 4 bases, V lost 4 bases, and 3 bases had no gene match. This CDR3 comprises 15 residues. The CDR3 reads CASSAGLAGVETQYF. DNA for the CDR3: TGTGCCAGCAGCGCGGGACTAGCGGGAGTAGAGACCCAGTACTTC.

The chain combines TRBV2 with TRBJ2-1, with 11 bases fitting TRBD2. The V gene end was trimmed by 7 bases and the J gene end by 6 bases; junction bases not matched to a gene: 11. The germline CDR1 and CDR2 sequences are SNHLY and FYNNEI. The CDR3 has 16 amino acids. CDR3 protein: CASIPIAGGLGNEQFF. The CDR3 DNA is TGTGCCAGCATTCCCATAGCGGGAGGGCTCGGCAATGAGCAGTTCTTC.

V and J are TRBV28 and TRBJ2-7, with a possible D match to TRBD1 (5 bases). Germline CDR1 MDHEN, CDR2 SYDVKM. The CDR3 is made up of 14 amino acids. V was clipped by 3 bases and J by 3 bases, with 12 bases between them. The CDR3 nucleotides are TGTGCCAGCAGTTTCGGCAGGGTCAGCTACGAGCAGTACTTC. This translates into CASSFGRVSYEQYF.